Below are 21 T cell receptor beta chains sequenced from a single sample in a study of blood T cells in healthy people across ages (dated by TCRdb to 2014 to 2015). The library was made by 5' RACE. For sequencing, an Illumina HiSeq 2500 was employed. A second PCR of about 7 to 12 cycles was performed with a sample-barcoded 5' primer and a J-beta primer mix. The raw public data were reprocessed by TCRdb itself: fastp quality trimming at Q25, MiXCR clonotype calling, in-frame beta chains only. CDR3 protein sequences are deduplicated, and each keeps its most common genes and DNA. In this sample the table shows hundreds of thousands of distinct CDR3 sequences, approximately 50% of which occur a single time. Approximately 40% of the sample belongs to the ten largest clones. The sequenced material came from blood. Receptors were obtained from a man aged 55 to 70 in good health.

The V gene is TRBV12-3 or TRBV12-4, the J gene TRBJ2-5; 11 bases agree with TRBD2. V was pared by 3 bases and J by 4 bases, with 7 bases of the junction left unmatched. CDR3 length: 16 residues. Here the CDR3 DNA reads TGTGCCAGCAGTTTCCTTAGCGGGGGGGCCCCAGAGACCCAGTACTTC. Protein product: CASSFLSGGAPETQYF.

J is TRBJ1-2 and V is TRBV20-1, with no clear D. From germline, CDR1 is DFQATT and CDR2 SNEGSKA (reference sequence). Trimming left V 4 bases short and J 0 bases short, with 6 bases between. The CDR3 runs to 12 residues. CDR3 loop: CSATTANYGYTF. CDR3 coding DNA: TGCAGTGCTACAACAGCTAACTATGGCTACACCTTC.

The chain uses TRBV7-9 and TRBJ2-6; D call uncertain. From germline, CDR1 is SEHNR and CDR2 FQNEAQ (reference sequence). This CDR3 comprises 17 residues. V lost 2 bases, J lost 1 base, and 12 bases lay in between. In DNA, the CDR3 is TGTGCCAGCAGCTTACAACAGCGCGCTTCTGGGGCCAACGTCCTGACTTTC. Residues: CASSLQQRASGANVLTF. Using reference TRBV7-9 and TRBJ2-6 for the parts outside the CDR3, the full variable domain is DTGVSQNPRHKITKRGQNVTFRCDPISEHNRLYWYRQTLGQGPEFLTYFQNEAQLEKSRLLSDRFSAERPKGSFSTLEIQRTEQGDSAMYLCASSLQQRASGANVLTFGAGSRLTVL.

This chain links TRBV12-3 or TRBV12-4 with TRBJ1-2; 9 bases line up with TRBD1. After removal of 6 bases from V and 11 bases from J, the junction contained 4 bases not matched to a gene. The CDR3 consists of 11 residues. This chain's CDR3 is CASRMGQGYTF. The CDR3 DNA follows: TGTGCCAGCAGGATGGGACAGGGTTACACCTTC.

The chain combines TRBV10-3 with TRBJ2-5; 9 positions agree with TRBD1. Per germline, CDR1 ENHRY and CDR2 SYGVKD. The CDR3 covers 14 residues. V lost 8 bases, J lost 4 bases, and 8 bases stayed unmatched. CDR3 nucleotides: TGTGCCATCCGTAGGACAGGGGAGGGAGAGACCCAGTACTTC. Amino acids: CAIRRTGEGETQYF.

The chain has TRBV20-1 and TRBJ2-6; D may correspond to TRBD1 or TRBD2 (5 bases each). Germline CDR1 DFQATT, CDR2 SNEGSKA (reference sequence). The V end was cut by 3 bases, the J end by 0 bases, with 9 bases between. This CDR3 is 15 amino acids long. For the CDR3, the DNA is TGCAGTGCTAGGGGACCGGGCTCTGGGGCCAACGTCCTGACTTTC. Translated: CSARGPGSGANVLTF.

This clonotype came up a few times. The V and J genes are TRBV20-1 and TRBJ2-5, with 10 bases fitting TRBD2. This CDR3 contains 15 residues. Germline V gene sequence: CDR1 DFQATT, CDR2 SNEGSKA (reference sequence). Trimming took 0 bases from V and 5 from J; bases not matched to a gene: 6. CDR3 residues: CSARDPGLASETQYF. CDR3 nucleotides: TGCAGTGCTAGAGACCCGGGACTAGCGTCGGAGACCCAGTACTTC.

This clonotype was seen repeatedly, ten times or more. J is TRBJ2-7 and V is TRBV6-1; 9 positions agree with TRBD1. Per germline, CDR1 MNHNS and CDR2 SASEGT. Trimming at V came to 4 bases and at J to 5 bases, leaving 3 bases not matched to a gene. The CDR3 spans 13 residues. This CDR3 is CASSGDREDEQYF. The CDR3 DNA reads TGTGCCAGCAGTGGGGACAGGGAGGACGAGCAGTACTTC.

As for this clonotype: The CDR3 end shows no conserved phenylalanine or tryptophan, and so a read error is likely. The chain has TRBV12-3 or TRBV12-4 and TRBJ2-3, with a weak D call TRBD1 (7 bases). The CDR3 is 14 residues long. As DNA, the CDR3 is TGTGCTAGCAGTTTTGGAGGGGGCGGAGATACGCAGTATTCT. This encodes CASSFGGGGDTQYS.

The chain uses TRBV28 and TRBJ2-1; D remains ambiguous. The ends were cut back, 6 bases at V and 0 bases at J, with 9 bases in the middle. The CDR3 is 14 amino acids. CDR1 MDHEN and CDR2 SYDVKM come from the germline V gene. CDR3 nucleotides: TGTGCCAGCAGAGAAATAAGCTCCTACAATGAGCAGTTCTTC. Amino acids: CASREISSYNEQFF.

This clonotype was observed a few times. The CDR3 DNA reads as TGCGCCAGCAGCCAAGGAGGGTTACCGTTTTATGGCTACACCTTC. It translates to CASSQGGLPFYGYTF. The chain links TRBV4-1 to TRBJ1-2; no clear D. This CDR3 spans 15 amino acids. V gave up 1 base and J gave up 5 bases, with 14 bases separating them. Germline values: CDR1 MGHRA, CDR2 YSYEKL.

This clonotype has ten or more counts. This rearrangement joins TRBV28 to TRBJ2-7; 10 bases map to TRBD1. Germline V gene sequence: CDR1 MDHEN, CDR2 SYDVKM. J gave up 3 bases and V 4 bases, and 3 bases lay outside the gene matches. The CDR3 totals 14 residues. Here the CDR3 DNA reads TGTGCCAGCAGTTCCGGGACAGGGGTCTACGAGCAGTACTTC. This codes for CASSSGTGVYEQYF.

This clonotype was observed a few times. The V call is TRBV24-1, the J call TRBJ1-4, with 9 positions matching TRBD1. Germline values: CDR1 KGHDR, CDR2 SFDVKD. The CDR3 spans 14 residues. J was trimmed by 7 bases and V by 5 bases; bases with no gene match: 4. The CDR3: CATSATGGGEKLFF. The CDR3, as DNA: TGTGCCACCAGTGCGACAGGGGGGGGTGAAAAACTGTTTTTT.

This chain uses TRBV7-9 with TRBJ1-2; D uncertain. V was trimmed by 5 bases and J by 3 bases, leaving 10 bases between them. There are 13 residues in the CDR3. The germline V gene has CDR1 SEHNR and CDR2 FQNEAQ (reference sequence). The CDR3 bases are TGTGCCAGCAGCCCCTGGTGGGACTATGGCTACACCTTC. This translates into CASSPWWDYGYTF.

This clonotype was seen a few times. V usage is TRBV5-1 and J usage is TRBJ2-7; D perhaps matches TRBD1 (6 bases). This CDR3 region has 14 residues. Germline CDR1 is SGHRS and CDR2 is YFSETQ. V lost 4 bases, J lost 3 bases, and 14 bases lay in between. In nucleotides, the CDR3 is TGCGCCAGCAGCACAACAGGGCCCCTCTACGAGCAGTACTTC. Translated, it gives CASSTTGPLYEQYF.

The chain joins TRBV28 to TRBJ1-1; TRBD1 matches at 7 bases. The CDR3 sequence is 15 residues long. V lost 6 bases, J lost 1 base, and 8 bases stayed unmatched. Germline V gives CDR1 MDHEN, CDR2 SYDVKM. The CDR3 region is CASSQPGQRNTEAFF. CDR3 DNA sequence: TGTGCCAGCAGCCAACCGGGACAGCGGAACACTGAAGCTTTCTTT. Together with reference TRBV28 and TRBJ1-1, the CDR3 gives the full variable domain: DVKVTQSSRYLVKRTGEKVFLECVQDMDHENMFWYRQDPGLGLRLIYFSYDVKMKEKGDIPEGYSVSREKKERFSLILESASTNQTSMYLCASSQPGQRNTEAFFGQGTRLTVV.

V usage is TRBV5-8 and J usage is TRBJ2-6; D is unresolved. V shed 1 base and J shed 0 bases, with 11 bases lying between them. The CDR3 sequence is 17 residues long. Germline loops: CDR1 SGHTS, CDR2 YDEGEE. CDR3 amino acids: CASSLREPLSGANVLTF. DNA of the CDR3: TGTGCCAGCAGCTTGAGGGAACCCCTCTCTGGGGCCAACGTCCTGACTTTC. Supplemented by reference TRBV5-8 and TRBJ2-6, the full variable domain reads EAGVTQSPTHLIKTRGQQATLRCSPISGHTSVYWYQQALGLGLQFLLWYDEGEERNRGNFPPRFSGRQFPNYSSELNVNALELEDSALYLCASSLREPLSGANVLTFGAGSRLTVL.

The chain has TRBV2 and TRBJ2-1; 7 bases map to TRBD2. In germline, CDR1 is SNHLY, CDR2 FYNNEI. Unmatched junction bases numbered 8, after V lost 6 bases and J lost 3 bases. This CDR3 is 15 amino acids long. The CDR3 protein is CASRIKRGSYNEQFF. The CDR3 DNA sequence: TGTGCCAGCAGAATCAAGCGGGGAAGCTACAATGAGCAGTTCTTC. The variable domain in full, completed from reference TRBV2 and TRBJ2-1, reads EPEVTQTPSHQVTQMGQEVILRCVPISNHLYFYWYRQILGQKVEFLVSFYNNEISEKSEIFDDQFSVERPDGSNFTLKIRSTKLEDSAMYFCASRIKRGSYNEQFFGPGTRLTVL.

The chain recombines TRBV12-3 or TRBV12-4 with TRBJ2-4; D not resolved. The CDR3 loop spans 15 amino acids. With 5 bases removed from V and 0 bases from J, the gap between germline ends came to 11 bases. The CDR3 reads CASSSLFLAKNIQYF. CDR3 sequence (DNA): TGTGCCAGCAGTAGCCTATTTCTAGCCAAAAACATTCAGTACTTC.

This clonotype was found a few times. The chain is built from TRBV29-1 and TRBJ2-5; either TRBD1 or TRBD2 may fit D (6 bases each). The germline gives CDR1 SQVTM, CDR2 ANQGSEA. The length of the CDR3 is 14 residues. Trimming took 7 bases from V and 3 from J, leaving 18 bases between them. The CDR3 sequence is CSAGRGQRKETQYF. Here the CDR3 DNA reads TGCAGCGCAGGCCGGGGGCAGAGAAAAGAGACCCAGTACTTC.

This clonotype was seen a handful of times. This chain joins TRBV6-2 or TRBV6-3 and TRBJ2-7, with D possibly matching TRBD2 (6 bases). Trimming stripped 2 bases from V and 2 bases from J, with 16 bases between. There are 16 residues in the CDR3. CDR1 MNHEY and CDR2 SVGEGT come from the germline V gene. The chain's CDR3 is CASSYLNGGLPYEQYF. DNA of the CDR3: TGTGCCAGCAGTTACCTAAACGGCGGACTACCCTACGAGCAGTACTTC.